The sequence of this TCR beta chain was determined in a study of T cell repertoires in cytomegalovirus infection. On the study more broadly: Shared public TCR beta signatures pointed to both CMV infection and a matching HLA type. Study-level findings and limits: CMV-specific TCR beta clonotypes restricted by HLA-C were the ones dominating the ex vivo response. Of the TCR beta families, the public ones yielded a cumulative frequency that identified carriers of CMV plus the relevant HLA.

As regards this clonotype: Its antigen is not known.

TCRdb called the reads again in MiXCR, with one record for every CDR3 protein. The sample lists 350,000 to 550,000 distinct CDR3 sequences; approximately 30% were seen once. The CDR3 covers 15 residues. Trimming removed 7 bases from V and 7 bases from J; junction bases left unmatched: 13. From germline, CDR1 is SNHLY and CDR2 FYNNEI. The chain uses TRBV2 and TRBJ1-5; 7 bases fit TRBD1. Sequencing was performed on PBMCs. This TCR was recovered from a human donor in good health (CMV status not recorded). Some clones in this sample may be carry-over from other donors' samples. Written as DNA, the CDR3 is TGTGCCAGCAAAGGGCTGGGACAGATCGTACAGCCCCAGCATTTT. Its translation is CASKGLGQIVQPQHF. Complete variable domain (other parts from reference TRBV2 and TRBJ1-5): EPEVTQTPSHQVTQMGQEVILRCVPISNHLYFYWYRQILGQKVEFLVSFYNNEISEKSEIFDDQFSVERPDGSNFTLKIRSTKLEDSAMYFCASKGLGQIVQPQHFGDGTRLSIL.